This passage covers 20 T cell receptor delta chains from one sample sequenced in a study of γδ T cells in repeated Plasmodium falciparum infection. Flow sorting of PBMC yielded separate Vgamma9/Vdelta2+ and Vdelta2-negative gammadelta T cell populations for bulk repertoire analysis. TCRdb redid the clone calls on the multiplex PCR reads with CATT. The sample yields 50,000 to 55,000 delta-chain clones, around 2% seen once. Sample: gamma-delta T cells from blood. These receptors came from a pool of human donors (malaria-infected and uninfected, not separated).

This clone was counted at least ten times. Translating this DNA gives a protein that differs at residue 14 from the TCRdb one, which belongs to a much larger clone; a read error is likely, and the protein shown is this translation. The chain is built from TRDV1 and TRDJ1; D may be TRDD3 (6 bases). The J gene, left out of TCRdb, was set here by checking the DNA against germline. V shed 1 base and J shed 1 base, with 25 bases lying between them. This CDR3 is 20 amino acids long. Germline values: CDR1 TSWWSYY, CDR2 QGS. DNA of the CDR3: TGTGCTCTTGGGGAACCCTCCCCCCCCTACTGGGCTCCCAGCACCGATAAACTCATCTTT. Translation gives CALGEPSPPYWAPSTDKLIF.

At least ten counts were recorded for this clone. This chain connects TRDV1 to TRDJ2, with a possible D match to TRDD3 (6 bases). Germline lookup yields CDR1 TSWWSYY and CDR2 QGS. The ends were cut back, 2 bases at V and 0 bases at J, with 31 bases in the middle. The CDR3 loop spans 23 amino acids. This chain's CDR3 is CALGEKPLGFWVRGSALTAQLFF. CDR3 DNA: TGTGCTCTTGGGGAAAAACCTCTGGGGTTCTGGGTGAGGGGTAGTGCTTTGACAGCACAACTCTTCTTT.

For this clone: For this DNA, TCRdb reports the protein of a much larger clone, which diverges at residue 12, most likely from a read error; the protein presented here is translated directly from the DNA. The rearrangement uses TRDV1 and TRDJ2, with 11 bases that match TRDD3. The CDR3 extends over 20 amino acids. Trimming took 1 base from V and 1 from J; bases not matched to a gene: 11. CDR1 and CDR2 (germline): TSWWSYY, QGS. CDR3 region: CALGERTWDWGIGLTAQLFF. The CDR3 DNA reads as TGTGCTCTTGGGGAACGGACCTGGGACTGGGGGATAGGTTTGACAGCACAACTCTTCTTT.

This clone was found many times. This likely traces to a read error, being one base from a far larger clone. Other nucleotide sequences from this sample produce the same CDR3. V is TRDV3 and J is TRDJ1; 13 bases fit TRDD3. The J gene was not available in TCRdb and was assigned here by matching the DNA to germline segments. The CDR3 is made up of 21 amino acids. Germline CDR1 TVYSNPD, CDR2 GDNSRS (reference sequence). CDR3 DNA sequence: TGTGCCTTTTCCGTCCTCTTTTACTGGGGGATACGCGAGTCTTACACCGACAAACTCATCTTT. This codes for CAFSVLFYWGIRESYTDKLIF.

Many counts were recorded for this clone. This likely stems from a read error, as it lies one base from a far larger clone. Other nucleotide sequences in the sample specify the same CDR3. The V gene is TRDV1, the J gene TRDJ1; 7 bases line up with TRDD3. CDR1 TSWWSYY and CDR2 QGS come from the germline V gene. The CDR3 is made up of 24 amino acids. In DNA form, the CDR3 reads TGTGCTCTTGGGGAATACTTCGTATTTTCGGGGATAACCGTCCCAGTACACCAAGTCGATAAACTCATCTTC. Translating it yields CALGEYFVFSGITVPVHQVDKLIF.

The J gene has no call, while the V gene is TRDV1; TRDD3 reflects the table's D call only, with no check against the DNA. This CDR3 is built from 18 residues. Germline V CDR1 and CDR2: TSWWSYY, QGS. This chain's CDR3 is CALGGCTGWGISKENIIF. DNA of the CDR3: TGTGCTCTTGGGGGTTGTACTGGCTGGGGGATAAGTAAAGAGAACATCATATTT.

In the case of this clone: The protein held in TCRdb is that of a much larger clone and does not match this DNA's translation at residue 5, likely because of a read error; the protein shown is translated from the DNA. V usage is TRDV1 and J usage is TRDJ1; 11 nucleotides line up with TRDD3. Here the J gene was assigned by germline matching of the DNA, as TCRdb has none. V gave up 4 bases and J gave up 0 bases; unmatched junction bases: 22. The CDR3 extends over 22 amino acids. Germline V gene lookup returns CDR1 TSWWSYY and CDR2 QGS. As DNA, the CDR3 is TGTGCTCTTGGGGTCCTCCTTATCCCCTTGTGGGGGATACGAGGGTACACCGATAAACTCATCTTT. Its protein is CALGVLLIPLWGIRGYTDKLIF.

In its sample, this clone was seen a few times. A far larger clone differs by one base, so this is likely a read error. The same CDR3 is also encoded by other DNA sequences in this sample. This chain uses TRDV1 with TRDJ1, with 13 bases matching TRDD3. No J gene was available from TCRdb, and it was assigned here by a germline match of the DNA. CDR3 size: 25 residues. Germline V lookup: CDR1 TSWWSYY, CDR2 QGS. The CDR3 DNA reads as TGCGCTCTTGGGGAAAACTCCTTCCTTCAAGACTGGGGGATACGCGGGGGATGGCTCACCGATAAACTCATCTTT. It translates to CALGENSFLQDWGIRGGWLTDKLIF.

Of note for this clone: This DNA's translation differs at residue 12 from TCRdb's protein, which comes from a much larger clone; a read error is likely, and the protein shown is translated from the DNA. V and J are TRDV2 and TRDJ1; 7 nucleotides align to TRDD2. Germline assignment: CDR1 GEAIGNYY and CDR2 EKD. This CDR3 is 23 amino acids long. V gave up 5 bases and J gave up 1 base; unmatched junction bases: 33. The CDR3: CACGKHFLMRGVRSRGCTDKLIF. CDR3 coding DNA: TGTGCCTGTGGCAAACACTTCCTAATGAGGGGGGTACGCTCCCGGGGTTGCACCGATAAACTCATCTTT.

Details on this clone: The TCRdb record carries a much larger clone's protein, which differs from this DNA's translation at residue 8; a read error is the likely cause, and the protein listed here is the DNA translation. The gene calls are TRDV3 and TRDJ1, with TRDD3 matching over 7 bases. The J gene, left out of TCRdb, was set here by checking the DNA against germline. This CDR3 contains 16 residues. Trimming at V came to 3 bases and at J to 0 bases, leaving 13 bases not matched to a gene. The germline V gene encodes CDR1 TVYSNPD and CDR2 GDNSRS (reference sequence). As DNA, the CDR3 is TGTGCCTTCCCCTCGGGGGATGCAACAAACACCGATAAACTCATCTTT. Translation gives CAFPSGDATNTDKLIF.

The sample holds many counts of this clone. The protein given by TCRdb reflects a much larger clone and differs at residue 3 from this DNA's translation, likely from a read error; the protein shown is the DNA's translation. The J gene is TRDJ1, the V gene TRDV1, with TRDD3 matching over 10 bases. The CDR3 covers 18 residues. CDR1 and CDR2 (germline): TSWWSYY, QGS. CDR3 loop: CAPGGCTGWGISTDKLIF. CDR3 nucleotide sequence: TGTGCTCCTGGGGGTTGTACTGGCTGGGGGATAAGTACCGATAAACTCATCTTT.

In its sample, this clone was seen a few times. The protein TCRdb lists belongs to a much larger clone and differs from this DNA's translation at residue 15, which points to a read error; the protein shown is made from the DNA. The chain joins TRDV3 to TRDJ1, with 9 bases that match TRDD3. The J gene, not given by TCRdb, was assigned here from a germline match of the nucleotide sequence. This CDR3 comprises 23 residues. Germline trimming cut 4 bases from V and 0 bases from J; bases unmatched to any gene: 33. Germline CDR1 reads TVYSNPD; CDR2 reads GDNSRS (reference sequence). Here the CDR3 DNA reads TGTGCCTCCCTCAGTACTGGGGGACAGACGGCGAAAGTGGGGGAGAGATACACCGATAAACTCATCTTT. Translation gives CASLSTGGQTAKVGERYTDKLIF.

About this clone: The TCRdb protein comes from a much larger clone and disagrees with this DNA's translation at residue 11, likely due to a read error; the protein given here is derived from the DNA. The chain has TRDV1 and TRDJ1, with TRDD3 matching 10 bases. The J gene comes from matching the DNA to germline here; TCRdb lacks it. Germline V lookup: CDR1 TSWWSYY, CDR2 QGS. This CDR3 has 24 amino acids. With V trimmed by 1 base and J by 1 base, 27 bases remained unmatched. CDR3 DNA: TGTGCTCTTGGGGAACCGGGTAAGCTTCCTCGAACGTACTGGGGGATTAGGGGCACCGATAAACTCATCTTT. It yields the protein CALGEPGKLPRTYWGIRGTDKLIF.

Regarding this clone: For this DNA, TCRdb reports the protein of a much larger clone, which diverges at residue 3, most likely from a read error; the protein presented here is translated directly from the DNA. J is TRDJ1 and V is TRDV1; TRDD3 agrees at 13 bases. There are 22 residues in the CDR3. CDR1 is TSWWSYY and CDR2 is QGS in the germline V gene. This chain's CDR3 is CAPGEISYLYWGIRSPTDKLIF. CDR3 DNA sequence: TGTGCTCCTGGGGAGATTTCCTACTTGTACTGGGGGATACGTTCACCGACCGATAAACTCATCTTT.

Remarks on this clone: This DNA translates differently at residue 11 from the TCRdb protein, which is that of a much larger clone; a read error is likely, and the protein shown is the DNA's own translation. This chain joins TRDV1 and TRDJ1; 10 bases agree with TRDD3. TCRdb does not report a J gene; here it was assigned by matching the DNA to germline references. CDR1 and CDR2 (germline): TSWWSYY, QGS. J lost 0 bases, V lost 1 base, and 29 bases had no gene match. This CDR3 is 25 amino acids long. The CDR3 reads CALGEPTPRLPTRTGGFRYTDKLIF. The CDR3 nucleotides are TGTGCTCTTGGGGAACCAACCCCTCGCCTACCCACACGTACTGGGGGATTTAGGTACACCGATAAACTCATCTTT.

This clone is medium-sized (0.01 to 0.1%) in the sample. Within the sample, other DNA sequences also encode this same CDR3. This CDR3 reads CACDTVSSPGYTDKLIF. The CDR3, as DNA: TGTGCCTGTGACACCGTGTCCTCTCCGGGGTACACCGATAAACTCATCTTT. The genes are TRDV2 and TRDJ1; D unresolved. The germline gives CDR1 GEAIGNYY, CDR2 EKD. The V end lost 0 bases, the J end lost 0 bases, and 16 bases lay between the germline ends. The CDR3 is 17 amino acids.

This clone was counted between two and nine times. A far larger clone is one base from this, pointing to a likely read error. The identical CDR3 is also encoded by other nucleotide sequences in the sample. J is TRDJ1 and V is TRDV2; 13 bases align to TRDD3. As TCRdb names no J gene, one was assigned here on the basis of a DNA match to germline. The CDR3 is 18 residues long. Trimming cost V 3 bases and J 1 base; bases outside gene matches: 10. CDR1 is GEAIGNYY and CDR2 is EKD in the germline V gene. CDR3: CACDVLGDTRSGTDKLIF. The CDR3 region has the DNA TGTGCCTGTGACGTACTGGGGGATACGCGGTCGGGCACCGATAAACTCATCTTT.

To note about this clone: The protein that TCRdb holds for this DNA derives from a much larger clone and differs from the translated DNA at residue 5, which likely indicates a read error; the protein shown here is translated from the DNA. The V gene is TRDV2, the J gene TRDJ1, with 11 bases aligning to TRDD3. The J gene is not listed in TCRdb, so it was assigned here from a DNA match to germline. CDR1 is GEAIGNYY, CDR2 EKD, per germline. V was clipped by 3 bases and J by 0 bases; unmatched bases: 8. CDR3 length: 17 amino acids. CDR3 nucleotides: TGTGCCTGTGACGCCCCCTGGGGGATACAGGACACCGATAAACTCATCTTT. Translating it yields CACDAPWGIQDTDKLIF.

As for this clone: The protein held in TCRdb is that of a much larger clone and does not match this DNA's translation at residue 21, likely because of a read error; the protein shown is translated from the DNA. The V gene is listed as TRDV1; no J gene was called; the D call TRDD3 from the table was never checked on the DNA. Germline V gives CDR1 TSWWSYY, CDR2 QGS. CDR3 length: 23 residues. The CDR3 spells CALGEPSSIVVDLWGIHVAKPIF. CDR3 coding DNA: TGTGCTCTTGGGGAACCTTCCTCTATCGTTGTAGATTTGTGGGGGATACACGTGGCAAAACCCATCTTT.

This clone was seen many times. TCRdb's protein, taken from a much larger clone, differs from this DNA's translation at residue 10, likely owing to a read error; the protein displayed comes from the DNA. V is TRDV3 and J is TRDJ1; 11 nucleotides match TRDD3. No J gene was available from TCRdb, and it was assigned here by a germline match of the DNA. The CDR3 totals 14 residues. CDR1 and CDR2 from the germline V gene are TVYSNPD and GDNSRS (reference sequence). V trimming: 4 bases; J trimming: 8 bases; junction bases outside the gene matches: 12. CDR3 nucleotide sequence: TGTGCCTCCTATTACTGGGGGATAGGGTCAAAACTCATCTTT. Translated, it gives CASYYWGIGSKLIF.